A single sample is the source of the 25 T cell receptor beta chains below, sequenced in a study of human T cells and chemical hapten exposure. Time point noted: pre-sensitization, week 0. This sample's treatment: therapeutic diphenylcyclopropenone sensitization with weekly scalp DPC. TCRdb recomputed calls from the RACE reads with MiXCR, one row per CDR3 protein. The table records about 180,000 distinct CDR3 sequences, about 31% of them present only once. The sample here was whole blood, taken in connection with sensitization to the hapten diphenylcyclopropenone (DPC). These receptors originate from a young woman with alopecia areata. Some clones in this sample may be carry-over from other donors' samples.

The chain uses TRBV9 and TRBJ1-2; the D gene is possibly TRBD1 (5 bases). V lost 6 bases and J lost 8, with 23 bases in between. This CDR3 has 15 residues. Germline CDR1 is SGDLS and CDR2 is YYNGEE. CDR3 in amino acids: CASTPDNRGFYGYTF. CDR3 nucleotide sequence: TGTGCCAGCACCCCGGACAACCGGGGCTTTTACGGCTACACCTTC.

The rearrangement links TRBV5-1 to TRBJ2-7, with a possible D match to TRBD2 (6 bases). The CDR3 extends over 13 amino acids. Between the trimmed V and J ends, which lost 3 bases and 4 bases, there was a span of 11 bases. Germline V gives CDR1 SGHRS, CDR2 YFSETQ. CDR3 nucleotide sequence: TGCGCCAGCAGCTCGGGACTCGTTTACGAGCAGTACTTC. Protein sequence: CASSSGLVYEQYF.

This clonotype was seen a handful of times. J is TRBJ2-1 and V is TRBV15; 9 bases match TRBD2. The CDR3 is 15 amino acids. Germline V lookup: CDR1 LNHNV, CDR2 YYDKDF (reference sequence). The J segment lost 4 bases and the V segment lost 0 bases, leaving 1 base of the junction unmatched. The CDR3 DNA reads as TGTGCCACCAGCAGAGATAGCGGGGGTTACAATGAGCAGTTCTTC. Amino acids: CATSRDSGGYNEQFF.

The chain carries TRBV2 and TRBJ1-3; no clear D gene. Germline CDR1 and CDR2: SNHLY and FYNNEI. The CDR3 consists of 14 residues. Trimming removed 7 bases at V and 1 base at J, with 11 bases between. CDR3 DNA sequence: TGTGCCAGCACCCCCACCCGGTCTGGAAACACCATATATTTT. It is translated as CASTPTRSGNTIYF.

This clonotype has more than one count but fewer than ten. V gene TRBV29-1 combines with J gene TRBJ2-4; TRBD1 matches at 10 bases. Trimming took 6 bases from V and 6 from J; bases not matched to a gene: 5. Germline values: CDR1 SQVTM, CDR2 ANQGSEA. The CDR3 runs to 13 residues. This chain's CDR3 is CSVRTGGGNIQYF. CDR3 nucleotide sequence: TGCAGCGTGCGGACAGGGGGAGGAAACATTCAGTACTTC.

The chain recombines TRBV6-6 with TRBJ2-3, with TRBD1 matching 11 bases. Germline CDR1 MNHNY, CDR2 SVGAGI (reference sequence). The V segment lost 0 bases and the J segment 4 bases; nucleotides outside the gene matches: 6. CDR3 length equals 17 residues. The CDR3 DNA reads TGTGCCAGCAGTTACTCTACCGGGACAGGGGGGTCAGATACGCAGTATTTT. It yields the protein CASSYSTGTGGSDTQYF.

The chain couples TRBV20-1 to TRBJ1-6; D gene ambiguous. Deletions cut 3 bases from V and 9 bases from J, with 12 bases between. Germline V gene data show CDR1 as DFQATT and CDR2 as SNEGSKA (reference sequence). The CDR3 covers 13 residues. In DNA, the CDR3 is TGCAGTGCTAGGTTGTCGGGAGGTTCACCCCTCCACTTT. Its protein product is CSARLSGGSPLHF.

The chain's CDR3 is CASRDFQETQYF. The CDR3 nucleotides are TGTGCCTCAAGGGACTTCCAAGAGACCCAGTACTTC. V gene TRBV10-3 combines with J gene TRBJ2-5, with D tentatively TRBD2 (6 bases). Trimming removed 11 bases from V and 1 base from J, with 11 bases in between. Germline lookup yields CDR1 ENHRY and CDR2 SYGVKD. CDR3 size: 12 residues.

The chain recombines TRBV29-1 with TRBJ1-1; 8 bases fit TRBD1. The CDR3 sequence is 15 residues long. The germline V gene encodes CDR1 SQVTM and CDR2 ANQGSEA. V was clipped by 0 bases and J by 6 bases; unmatched bases: 9. The CDR3 protein is CSVEEVRGRGAEAFF. The CDR3 DNA reads as TGCAGCGTTGAAGAGGTCAGGGGGCGAGGAGCTGAAGCTTTCTTT. The entire variable domain, with the rest obtained from reference TRBV29-1 and TRBJ1-1, is as follows: SAVISQKPSRDICQRGTSLTIQCQVDSQVTMMFWYRQQPGQSLTLIATANQGSEATYESGFVIDKFPISRPNLTFSTLTVSNMSPEDSSIYLCSVEEVRGRGAEAFFGQGTRLTVV.

This clonotype was seen only a few times. The gene calls are TRBV7-8 and TRBJ2-7, with 13 bases fitting TRBD2. V shed 1 base and J 6 bases; nucleotides not matched to a gene: 3. Germline assignment: CDR1 SGHVS and CDR2 FQNEAQ. The CDR3 has 15 residues. This CDR3 reads CASSLERLAGGEQYF. In DNA, the CDR3 is TGTGCCAGCAGCTTAGAGCGACTAGCGGGAGGCGAGCAGTACTTC.

The gene calls are TRBV29-1 and TRBJ2-5; possible D gene TRBD2, 6 bases. The germline V gene encodes CDR1 SQVTM and CDR2 ANQGSEA. V was clipped by 6 bases and J by 1 base, with 12 bases between them. The CDR3 sequence is 13 residues long. CDR3 region: CSVRGDSQETQYF. The CDR3 DNA reads TGCAGCGTGCGGGGAGACAGCCAAGAGACCCAGTACTTC.

V and J are TRBV20-1 and TRBJ2-3; 10 positions agree with TRBD2. V trimming: 6 bases; J trimming: 2 bases; junction bases outside the gene matches: 8. Germline V lookup: CDR1 DFQATT, CDR2 SNEGSKA (reference sequence). The CDR3 sequence is 15 residues long. The CDR3 region is CSAPIAGGNTDTQYF. For the CDR3, the DNA is TGCAGTGCCCCAATAGCGGGGGGTAACACAGATACGCAGTATTTT.

This clonotype was observed a handful of times. The V gene is TRBV20-1, the J gene TRBJ2-2; 8 bases fit TRBD1. V lost 3 bases, J lost 3 bases, and 12 bases stayed unmatched. The germline V gene encodes CDR1 DFQATT and CDR2 SNEGSKA (reference sequence). The CDR3 is made up of 17 amino acids. CDR3 DNA: TGCAGTGCTAGCCCCCTTGACAGGGGAGCGTACACCGGGGAGCTGTTTTTT. Amino acids: CSASPLDRGAYTGELFF.

The chain has TRBV28 and TRBJ2-1, with 7 nucleotides matching TRBD2. The germline V gene has CDR1 MDHEN and CDR2 SYDVKM. V lost 3 bases to trimming and J lost 4 bases; unmatched junction nucleotides: 9. This CDR3 region has 16 residues. DNA of the CDR3: TGTGCCAGCAGTTTTATGAAGGCGGGAGCTTACAATGAGCAGTTCTTC. Protein: CASSFMKAGAYNEQFF.

This clonotype was seen a few times. This sequence joins TRBV29-1 and TRBJ2-1; D gene uncertain. From germline, CDR1 is SQVTM and CDR2 ANQGSEA. V lost 7 bases to trimming and J lost 7 bases, with 8 bases between them. The CDR3 consists of 10 residues. CDR3 loop: CSGVYNEQFF. The CDR3 DNA follows: TGCAGCGGTGTATATAATGAGCAGTTCTTC.

This clonotype was picked up a small number of times. The J gene is TRBJ1-4, the V gene TRBV4-3; 9 bases fit TRBD1. Germline V lookup: CDR1 LGHNA, CDR2 YSLEER. Germline trimming cut 5 bases from V and 7 bases from J; bases unmatched to any gene: 5. The CDR3 is made up of 14 amino acids. The CDR3 nucleotides are TGCGCCAGCAGCTCCCGGACAGGGGTTGAAAAACTGTTTTTT. The encoded protein is CASSSRTGVEKLFF.

This chain joins TRBV29-1 and TRBJ2-7, with D possibly TRBD1 on 5 matching bases. This CDR3 contains 11 residues. CDR1 SQVTM and CDR2 ANQGSEA come from the germline V gene. Trimming removed 7 bases from V and 4 bases from J, with 11 bases in between. CDR3 coding DNA: TGCAGCGCTGGGGCTGCGTACGAGCAGTACTTC. This sequence encodes CSAGAAYEQYF.

This chain links TRBV10-2 with TRBJ2-1; no definite D call. The germline V gene encodes CDR1 WSHSY and CDR2 SAAADI. Trimming removed 5 bases from V and 6 bases from J, with 8 bases in between. The CDR3 length is 12 residues. In nucleotides, the CDR3 is TGCGCCAGCAGTTTAGAGCTCAATGAGCAGTTCTTC. As protein: CASSLELNEQFF.

This clonotype was found a few times. This chain joins TRBV24-1 and TRBJ1-2, with 9 nucleotides matching TRBD1. The CDR3 spans 14 residues. Germline V gene sequence: CDR1 KGHDR, CDR2 SFDVKD. J gave up 7 bases and V 3 bases, and 5 bases lay outside the gene matches. The CDR3 protein is CATSDERTGVGYTF. In nucleotides, the CDR3 is TGTGCCACCAGTGATGAACGGACAGGGGTTGGCTACACCTTC.

The chain joins TRBV20-1 to TRBJ1-5, with 7 bases lining up with TRBD1. Germline CDR1 DFQATT, CDR2 SNEGSKA (reference sequence). V lost 0 bases, J lost 0 bases, and 2 bases stayed unmatched. This CDR3 is 15 amino acids long. The CDR3 DNA sequence: TGCAGTGCTAGAGATCCAGGGGGTAGCAATCAGCCCCAGCATTTT. It is translated as CSARDPGGSNQPQHF.

The chain links TRBV6-5 to TRBJ2-5, with 9 bases that match TRBD1. CDR1 and CDR2 from the germline V gene are MNHEY and SVGAGI. Trimming at V came to 7 bases and at J to 5 bases, leaving 8 bases not matched to a gene. The CDR3 runs to 14 residues. DNA of the CDR3: TGTGCCAGCACCACCGGGACAGGGCAGGAGACCCAGTACTTC. Translated: CASTTGTGQETQYF.

This clonotype appeared a few times. The chain is built from TRBV9 and TRBJ2-5; D possibly matches TRBD1 or TRBD2 (5 bases each). The CDR3 loop spans 17 amino acids. Looked up from germline, CDR1 is SGDLS and CDR2 is YYNGEE. Deletions cut 2 bases from V and 4 bases from J, with 21 bases between. CDR3 coding DNA: TGTGCCAGCAGCGTCGCCCCCGGGGCGCTGGGCACAGAGACCCAGTACTTC. It yields the protein CASSVAPGALGTETQYF.

A few counts support this clonotype. J is TRBJ2-5 and V is TRBV10-3; 10 bases are a match to TRBD1. The CDR3 spans 14 residues. The V gene end was trimmed by 10 bases and the J gene end by 5 bases; junction bases not matched to a gene: 10. Looked up from germline, CDR1 is ENHRY and CDR2 is SYGVKD. This CDR3 is CATTGTGDGETQYF. The CDR3 DNA reads as TGTGCCACCACCGGGACAGGGGACGGGGAGACCCAGTACTTC.

This clonotype was found a few times. The chain joins TRBV9 to TRBJ2-5; the D is unclear. The germline gives CDR1 SGDLS, CDR2 YYNGEE. The germline V and J ends were trimmed by 1 base and 5 bases, with 9 bases remaining between them. The CDR3 runs 13 residues. The CDR3, as DNA: TGTGCCAGCAGCGTATCCCTAGGGGAGACCCAGTACTTC. As protein: CASSVSLGETQYF.

The chain links TRBV4-3 to TRBJ1-6, with a possible D match to TRBD1 (5 bases). The germline gives CDR1 LGHNA, CDR2 YSLEER. This CDR3 has 16 amino acids. The ends were cut back, 0 bases at V and 10 bases at J, with 16 bases in the middle. CDR3 DNA sequence: TGCGCCAGCAGCCAAGACCCGCCAGGGATCGGGTCACCCCTCCACTTT. Its protein is CASSQDPPGIGSPLHF.